The next 30 T cell receptor beta chains were all read from a single sample in a study of Ad26.COV2.S vaccination and SARS-CoV-2 variants. The table came from immunoSEQ multiplex PCR; TCRdb's copy has only in-frame clones and leaves some out. The data show around 240,000 clones, approximately 88% seen once. As for treatment: 19 received Ad26.COV2.S at low or high dose, single or two shots; about five received placebo; per-sample allocation not given. Samples were taken on day 63 after the first vaccine or placebo injection. Sequences were derived from peripheral blood, sampled in a trial of Ad26.COV2.S vaccine versus placebo. These receptors came from a person aged 18-60 years who received the Ad26.COV2.S COVID-19 vaccine or a placebo.

The gene calls are TRBV27 and TRBJ2-2, with D hard to call. Looked up from germline, CDR1 is MNHEY and CDR2 is SMNVEV (reference sequence). V lost 0 bases to trimming and J lost 0 bases, with 8 bases between them. The CDR3 loop spans 16 amino acids. The CDR3 loop is CASSLSVGPNTGELFF. The CDR3 coding sequence is TGTGCCAGCAGTTTATCGGTAGGCCCGAACACCGGGGAGCTGTTTTTT.

V and J are TRBV7-2 and TRBJ1-6; D gene unclear. Germline CDR1 reads SGHTA; CDR2 reads FQGNSA. V lost 5 bases to trimming and J lost 0 bases, with 11 bases between them. The CDR3 runs 16 residues. CDR3 sequence (DNA): TGTGCCAGCAGCCCCCGGGCCAACTCCTATAATTCACCCCTCCACTTT. It yields the protein CASSPRANSYNSPLHF.

The genes are TRBV28 and TRBJ1-2, with a possible D match to TRBD1 (6 bases). The germline V and J ends were trimmed by 8 bases and 8 bases, with 18 bases remaining between them. The CDR3 runs to 13 residues. From germline, CDR1 is MDHEN and CDR2 SYDVKM. The chain's CDR3 is CASLTGADGGYTF. The DNA for the CDR3 is TGTGCCAGCCTAACGGGGGCAGATGGGGGCTACACCTTC.

The chain couples TRBV27 to TRBJ1-4; 7 nucleotides agree with TRBD1. This CDR3 is 18 amino acids long. Trimming took 6 bases from V and 5 from J; bases not matched to a gene: 18. The germline CDR1 and CDR2 sequences are MNHEY and SMNVEV (reference sequence). The CDR3 spells CASRRGQERFFDNEKLFF. Written as DNA, the CDR3 is TGTGCCAGCAGACGCGGACAGGAGCGCTTCTTCGACAATGAAAAACTGTTTTTT. The full variable domain, rest sourced from reference TRBV27 and TRBJ1-4, is EAQVTQNPRYLITVTGKKLTVTCSQNMNHEYMSWYRQDPGLGLRQIYYSMNVEVTDKGDVPEGYKVSRKEKRNFPLILESPSPNQTSLYFCASRRGQERFFDNEKLFFGSGTQLSVL.

V usage is TRBV2 and J usage is TRBJ2-7; possible D gene TRBD2, 7 bases. The length of the CDR3 is 13 residues. Trimming took 10 bases from V and 5 from J, leaving 18 bases between them. The germline CDR1 and CDR2 sequences are SNHLY and FYNNEI. The CDR3 here is CAIKKGGGDEQYF. DNA of the CDR3: TGTGCCATAAAAAAGGGAGGGGGGGACGAGCAGTACTTC.

V gene TRBV19 combines with J gene TRBJ2-1, with TRBD1 identical over 9 bases. V shed 6 bases and J 3 bases; nucleotides not matched to a gene: 12. Germline CDR1 reads LNHDA; CDR2 reads SQIVND (reference sequence). The CDR3 is made up of 17 amino acids. The chain's CDR3 is CASRNRGLSGVYNEQFF. CDR3 sequence (DNA): TGTGCCAGTAGAAACAGGGGGCTTTCGGGAGTCTACAATGAGCAGTTCTTC.

CDR3 DNA: TGCGCCAGCAGCTTGGCCGGTCCCCCCGTTTCCAATACGCAGTATTTT. This encodes CASSLAGPPVSNTQYF. The chain combines TRBV5-1 with TRBJ2-3; unclear D gene. The V and J ends lost 0 bases and 7 bases respectively, with 18 bases between them. The CDR3 sequence is 16 residues long. Germline V gene sequence: CDR1 SGHRS, CDR2 YFSETQ.

The chain employs TRBV10-1 and TRBJ2-1; TRBD2 aligns across 10 bases. From germline, CDR1 is WNHNN and CDR2 SYGVQD (reference sequence). Unmatched junction bases numbered 3, after V lost 2 bases and J lost 8 bases. This CDR3 is built from 14 residues. In nucleotides, the CDR3 is TGCGCCAGCAGTGAGAGAAGCGGGGGGGATGAGCAGTTCTTC. Amino acids: CASSERSGGDEQFF.

This chain links TRBV5-4 with TRBJ2-7; D remains unclear. The CDR3 totals 12 residues. Germline V CDR1 and CDR2: SGHNT, YYREEE (reference sequence). V lost 4 bases and J 7 bases, leaving 12 bases between the germline ends. As DNA, the CDR3 is TGTGCCAGCAGCCCCCGCACGAGGGAGCAGTACTTC. Amino acids: CASSPRTREQYF.

The genes are TRBV21-1 and TRBJ1-4. TRBV21-1 is reported as a pseudogene. This CDR3 has 17 residues. This CDR3 reads CASSKGGGRLANEKLFF. CDR3 in DNA: TGTGCCAGCAGCAAAGGGGGTGGTCGCTTGGCTAATGAAAAACTGTTTTTT.

V and J are TRBV25-1 and TRBJ1-5, with D hard to call. Germline loops: CDR1 MGHDK, CDR2 SYGVNS. The CDR3 contains 11 residues. Trimming removed 8 bases at V and 6 bases at J, with 8 bases between. The CDR3 DNA is TGTGCCAGCGGGGTGGGTCAGCCCCAGCATTTT. Amino acid sequence: CASGVGQPQHF.

The CDR3 reads CASSLEAPGTANTGELFF. The CDR3 DNA reads TGTGCCAGCAGTTTAGAGGCCCCCGGGACAGCTAACACCGGGGAGCTGTTTTTT. The rearrangement links TRBV27 to TRBJ2-2, with 7 bases aligning to TRBD1. Germline V gene lookup returns CDR1 MNHEY and CDR2 SMNVEV (reference sequence). Trimming removed 2 bases from V and 2 bases from J; junction bases left unmatched: 11. This CDR3 contains 18 residues.

The chain joins TRBV4-3 to TRBJ2-7; D possibly corresponds to TRBD2 (5 bases). In germline, CDR1 is LGHNA, CDR2 YSLEER. The germline V and J ends were trimmed by 2 bases and 5 bases, with 13 bases remaining between them. The CDR3 runs to 14 residues. The CDR3 DNA reads as TGCGCCAGCAGCCAATCATCGAGGGCGCACGAGCAGTACTTC. This translates into CASSQSSRAHEQYF.

This sequence joins TRBV7-8 and TRBJ1-1; D uncertain. The CDR3 spans 14 residues. Germline CDR1 and CDR2: SGHVS and FQNEAQ. Trimming removed 2 bases from V and 0 bases from J, with 7 bases in between. In DNA, the CDR3 is TGTGCCAGCAGCTTATCAGAGATGAACACTGAAGCTTTCTTT. Translation: CASSLSEMNTEAFF.

The chain joins TRBV7-9 to TRBJ2-7; a weak D match, TRBD2 (5 bases). The CDR3 consists of 14 residues. Looked up from germline, CDR1 is SEHNR and CDR2 is FQNEAQ (reference sequence). Trimming cost V 5 bases and J 2 bases, with 13 bases left between them. Here the CDR3 reads CASSPPGIPYEQYF. CDR3 coding DNA: TGTGCCAGCAGCCCCCCCGGGATCCCCTACGAGCAGTACTTC.

In this sample, this clone turned up once. The V and J genes are TRBV7-9 and TRBJ2-1; 14 nucleotides agree with TRBD2. After removal of 0 bases from V and 8 bases from J, the junction contained 6 bases not matched to a gene. Germline V gene data show CDR1 as SEHNR and CDR2 as FQNEAQ (reference sequence). This CDR3 is built from 17 residues. The CDR3 DNA is TGTGCCAGCAGCTTAGCCCGACTAGCGGGGGGGGTCGATGAGCAGTTCTTC. Its translation: CASSLARLAGGVDEQFF.

The chain links TRBV24-1 to TRBJ2-7, with no clear D. V was cut by 3 bases and J by 3 bases, with 14 bases left in between. Germline loops: CDR1 KGHDR, CDR2 SFDVKD. The CDR3 contains 15 residues. This CDR3 reads CATSDPRRGNYEQYF. In nucleotides, the CDR3 is TGTGCCACCAGTGATCCACGGCGCGGCAACTACGAGCAGTACTTC.

This sequence joins TRBV29-1 and TRBJ2-5; weak D call: TRBD2 (7 bases). This CDR3 region has 13 residues. Trimming took 4 bases from V and 5 from J, leaving 14 bases between them. Germline CDR1 SQVTM, CDR2 ANQGSEA. The CDR3 DNA is TGCAGCGTTGTAGGGGGGGCCGGGGAGACCCAGTACTTC. Translation: CSVVGGAGETQYF.

The chain has TRBV6-5 and TRBJ1-1; D call uncertain. The CDR3 is 14 residues long. CDR1 and CDR2 from the germline V gene are MNHEY and SVGAGI. V lost 4 bases, J lost 4 bases, and 13 bases lay in between. This CDR3 is CASSSWPAVTEAFF. Here the CDR3 DNA reads TGTGCCAGCAGTTCTTGGCCGGCAGTCACTGAAGCTTTCTTT.

The chain recombines TRBV6-4 with TRBJ2-2; either TRBD1 or TRBD2 may fit D (5 bases each). V lost 3 bases and J 7 bases, leaving 24 bases between the germline ends. This CDR3 contains 18 residues. Germline CDR1 MRHNA, CDR2 SNTAGT. This chain's CDR3 is CASSEWSASAGTVGELFF. The CDR3, as DNA: TGTGCCAGCAGTGAATGGAGTGCTTCGGCCGGGACGGTCGGGGAGCTGTTTTTT.

The V and J genes are TRBV7-2 and TRBJ1-1; no reliable D call. Per germline, CDR1 SGHTA and CDR2 FQGNSA. The CDR3 length is 12 residues. The V gene lost 1 base and the J gene lost 3 bases, with 3 bases spanning the gap. CDR3 loop: CASSLVYTEAFF. The CDR3 DNA reads as TGTGCCAGCAGCTTAGTTTACACTGAAGCTTTCTTT.

The rearrangement uses TRBV21-1 and TRBJ2-7. TRBV21-1 is classified as a pseudogene. This CDR3 is built from 18 residues. CDR3 protein: CASSLGGFPPRHSYEQYF. The CDR3 DNA sequence: TGTGCCAGCAGCCTGGGCGGCTTCCCACCCAGACACTCCTACGAGCAGTACTTC.

A few counts support this clone. The gene calls are TRBV6-5 and TRBJ1-3; D is ambiguous. Trimming took 0 bases from V and 0 from J, leaving 9 bases between them. CDR3 length: 16 amino acids. From germline, CDR1 is MNHEY and CDR2 SVGAGI. This chain's CDR3 is CASSYSRVPSGNTIYF. DNA of the CDR3: TGTGCCAGCAGTTACTCGCGGGTCCCCTCTGGAAACACCATATATTTT.

This clone was seen a few times. The chain carries TRBV19 and TRBJ2-1; 8 bases map to TRBD2. V lost 7 bases, J lost 6 bases, and 11 bases stayed unmatched. Germline CDR1 is LNHDA and CDR2 is SQIVND (reference sequence). The CDR3 contains 15 residues. CDR3 coding DNA: TGTGCCAGTACGGCAGGGCGGGCGGGGGGCAATGAGCAGTTCTTC. Its protein is CASTAGRAGGNEQFF.

Here the CDR3 DNA reads TGTGCCACCAGCCGGGACAGGGAGGCCTACAATGAGCAGTTCTTC. This codes for CATSRDREAYNEQFF. The rearrangement links TRBV15 to TRBJ2-1; TRBD1 agrees at 9 bases. CDR3 length: 15 amino acids. The V gene's germline CDR1 is LNHNV and CDR2 YYDKDF (reference sequence). V was pared by 5 bases and J by 2 bases, with 4 bases of the junction left unmatched.

The J gene is TRBJ2-6, the V gene TRBV5-4, with a possible D match to TRBD2 (7 bases). The germline V gene encodes CDR1 SGHNT and CDR2 YYREEE (reference sequence). V lost 3 bases to trimming and J lost 4 bases, with 20 bases between them. The CDR3 has 18 residues. CDR3 loop: CASSSGRDNLLGANVLTF. The CDR3 nucleotides are TGTGCCAGCAGCTCTGGGAGGGACAACCTTCTGGGGGCCAACGTCCTGACTTTC.

The chain recombines TRBV28 with TRBJ1-2; 10 bases are a match to TRBD1. Trimming removed 5 bases from V and 7 bases from J; junction bases left unmatched: 10. Germline CDR1 is MDHEN and CDR2 is SYDVKM. CDR3 size: 15 residues. The CDR3: CASSPGQGRGTGYTF. The CDR3, as DNA: TGTGCCAGCAGTCCGGGACAGGGGCGCGGGACTGGCTACACCTTC.

This rearrangement joins TRBV6-2 or TRBV6-3 to TRBJ2-1, with D unresolved. Germline V gene lookup returns CDR1 MNHEY and CDR2 SVGEGT. The CDR3 spans 13 residues. V was cut by 6 bases and J by 3 bases, with 9 bases left in between. The DNA for the CDR3 is TGTGCCAGCAGCCCGTGGGTCTACAATGAGCAGTTCTTC. Translated, it gives CASSPWVYNEQFF.

The chain links TRBV2 to TRBJ2-1; 10 bases map to TRBD2. CDR1 is SNHLY and CDR2 is FYNNEI in the germline V gene. The V segment lost 7 bases and the J segment 6 bases; nucleotides outside the gene matches: 9. This CDR3 comprises 15 residues. The CDR3 sequence: CASTEGLASSNEQFF. The CDR3 coding sequence is TGTGCCAGCACCGAGGGACTAGCGAGCAGCAATGAGCAGTTCTTC.

This clone showed up just a few times. This chain links TRBV2 with TRBJ1-2; TRBD1 agrees at 7 bases. Per the germline V gene, CDR1 is SNHLY and CDR2 is FYNNEI. This CDR3 has 15 amino acids. V was pared by 7 bases and J by 2 bases, with 10 bases of the junction left unmatched. The CDR3 nucleotides are TGTGCCAGCAACGGAAATCCGGGACAGAACTATGGCTACACCTTC. Amino acids: CASNGNPGQNYGYTF.